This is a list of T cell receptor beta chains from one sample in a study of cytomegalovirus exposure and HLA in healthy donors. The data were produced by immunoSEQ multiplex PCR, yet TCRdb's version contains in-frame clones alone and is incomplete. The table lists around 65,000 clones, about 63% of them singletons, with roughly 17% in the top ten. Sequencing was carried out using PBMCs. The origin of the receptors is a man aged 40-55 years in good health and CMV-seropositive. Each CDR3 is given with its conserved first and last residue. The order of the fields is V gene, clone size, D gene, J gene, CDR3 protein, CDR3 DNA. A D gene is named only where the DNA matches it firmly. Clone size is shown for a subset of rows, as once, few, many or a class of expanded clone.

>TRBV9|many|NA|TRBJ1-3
CASSVRASGNTIYF
TGTGCCAGCAGCGTCAGGGCCTCTGGAAACACCATATATTTT
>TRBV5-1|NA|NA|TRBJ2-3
CASSIWTELTQYF
TGCGCCAGCAGCATCTGGACAGAGCTGACGCAGTATTTT
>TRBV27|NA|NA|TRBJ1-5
CASSLSPDQPQHF
TGTGCCAGCAGTTTATCGCCGGATCAGCCCCAGCATTTT
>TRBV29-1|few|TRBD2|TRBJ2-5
CSVVGRETQYF
TGCAGCGTTGTCGGGAGGGAGACCCAGTACTTC
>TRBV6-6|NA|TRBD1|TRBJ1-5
CASSYSSGGQVQPQHF
TGTGCCAGCAGTTACTCGTCAGGGGGCCAAGTTCAGCCCCAGCATTTT
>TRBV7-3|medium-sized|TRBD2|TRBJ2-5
CASSLGLAGTQYF
TGTGCCAGCAGCCTCGGACTAGCCGGGACCCAGTACTTC
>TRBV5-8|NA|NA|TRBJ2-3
CASWRWDSSSTDTQYF
TGTGCCAGCTGGAGATGGGACTCGTCTAGCACAGATACGCAGTATTTT
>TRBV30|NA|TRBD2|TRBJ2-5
CAWGPREGKETQYF
TGTGCCTGGGGCCCAAGGGAGGGTAAAGAGACCCAGTACTTC
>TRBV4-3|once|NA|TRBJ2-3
CASSQAAYQLGDTQYF
TGCGCCAGCAGCCAAGCAGCGTACCAACTTGGAGATACGCAGTATTTT
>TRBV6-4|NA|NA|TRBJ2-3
CASSISRGRGDTQYF
TGTGCCAGCAGTATTTCCCGAGGGCGAGGCGATACGCAGTATTTT
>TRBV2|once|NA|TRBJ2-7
CASSAASEQYF
TGTGCCAGCAGTGCCGCTAGCGAGCAGTACTTC
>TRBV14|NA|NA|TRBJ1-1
CASSPQGGGTEAFF
TGTGCCAGCAGCCCTCAGGGCGGGGGCACTGAAGCTTTCTTT
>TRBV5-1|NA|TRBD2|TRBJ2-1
CASSYVAGEGNEQFF
TGCGCCAGCAGCTACGTAGCGGGAGAGGGCAATGAGCAGTTCTTC
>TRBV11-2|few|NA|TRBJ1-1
CASSSLPGANTEAFF
TGTGCCAGCAGCTCTCTTCCAGGGGCGAACACTGAAGCTTTCTTT
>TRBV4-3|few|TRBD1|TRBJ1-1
CASSHRGQLVTEAFF
TGCGCCAGCAGCCACCGGGGACAGTTGGTCACTGAAGCTTTCTTT
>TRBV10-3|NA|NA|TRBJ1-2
CASTAGQTNYGYTF
TGTGCCAGCACTGCCGGACAGACTAACTATGGCTACACTTTC
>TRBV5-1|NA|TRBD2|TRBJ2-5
CASSIFGGGAEETQYF
TGCGCCAGCAGCATTTTCGGCGGGGGGGCTGAGGAGACCCAGTACTTC
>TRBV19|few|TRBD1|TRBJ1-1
CASERTQQGARTEAFF
TGTGCCAGCGAGAGGACCCAACAGGGGGCGAGAACTGAAGCTTTCTTT
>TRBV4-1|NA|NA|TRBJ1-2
CASSQDQRGNGYTF
TGCGCCAGCAGCCAAGATCAGAGGGGGAATGGCTACACCTTC
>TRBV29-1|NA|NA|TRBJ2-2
CSVLGSTGELFF
TGCAGCGTTCTGGGGAGCACCGGGGAGCTGTTTTTT
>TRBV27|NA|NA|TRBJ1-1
CASSSGENEAFF
TGTGCCAGCAGTAGCGGGGAGAATGAAGCTTTCTTT
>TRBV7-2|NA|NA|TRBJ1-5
CASSLYGGRSNQPQHF
TGTGCCAGCAGCTTATACGGGGGGCGCAGCAATCAGCCCCAGCATTTT
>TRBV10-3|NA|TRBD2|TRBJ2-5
CAISEWRGVQETQYF
TGTGCCATCAGTGAATGGCGGGGGGTCCAAGAGACCCAGTACTTC
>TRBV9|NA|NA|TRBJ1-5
CASSVDGTRNQPQHF
TGTGCCAGCAGCGTAGATGGGACAAGAAATCAGCCCCAGCATTTT
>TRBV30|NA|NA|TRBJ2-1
CAWSPQNNEQFF
TGTGCCTGGAGTCCGCAGAACAATGAGCAGTTCTTC